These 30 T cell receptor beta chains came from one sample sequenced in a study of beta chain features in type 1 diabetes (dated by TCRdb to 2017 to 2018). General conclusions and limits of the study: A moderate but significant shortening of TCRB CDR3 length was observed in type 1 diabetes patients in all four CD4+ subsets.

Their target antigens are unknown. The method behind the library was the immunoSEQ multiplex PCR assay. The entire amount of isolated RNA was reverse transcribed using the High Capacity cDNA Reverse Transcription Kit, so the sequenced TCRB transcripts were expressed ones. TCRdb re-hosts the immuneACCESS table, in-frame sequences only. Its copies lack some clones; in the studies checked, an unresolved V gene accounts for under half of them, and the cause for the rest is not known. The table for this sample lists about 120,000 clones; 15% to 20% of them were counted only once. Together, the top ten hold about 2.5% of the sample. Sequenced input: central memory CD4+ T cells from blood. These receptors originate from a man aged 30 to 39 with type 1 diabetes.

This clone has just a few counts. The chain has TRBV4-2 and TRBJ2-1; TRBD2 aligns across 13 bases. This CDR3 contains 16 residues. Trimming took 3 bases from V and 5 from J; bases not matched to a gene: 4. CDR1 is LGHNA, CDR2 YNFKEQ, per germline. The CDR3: CASSHAGTSGDNEQFF. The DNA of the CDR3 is TGTGCCAGCAGCCACGCTGGGACTAGCGGGGACAATGAGCAGTTCTTC.

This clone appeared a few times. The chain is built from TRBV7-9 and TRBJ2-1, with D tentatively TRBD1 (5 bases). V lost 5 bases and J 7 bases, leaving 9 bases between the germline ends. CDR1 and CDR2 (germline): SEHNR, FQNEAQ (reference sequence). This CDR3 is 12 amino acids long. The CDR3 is CASSPNRNEQFF. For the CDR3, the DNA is TGTGCCAGCAGCCCTAACAGGAATGAGCAGTTCTTC.

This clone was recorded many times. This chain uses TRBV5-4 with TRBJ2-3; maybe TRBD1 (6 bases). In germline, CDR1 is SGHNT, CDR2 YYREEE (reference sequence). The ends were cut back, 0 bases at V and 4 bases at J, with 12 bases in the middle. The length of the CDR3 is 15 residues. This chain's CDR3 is CASSLDRAEADTQYF. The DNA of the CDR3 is TGTGCCAGCAGCTTGGACAGGGCTGAGGCAGATACGCAGTATTTT.

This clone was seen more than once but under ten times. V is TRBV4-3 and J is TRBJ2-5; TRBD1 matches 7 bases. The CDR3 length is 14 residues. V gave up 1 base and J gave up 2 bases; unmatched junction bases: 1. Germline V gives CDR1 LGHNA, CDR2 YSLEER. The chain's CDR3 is CASSQAGQQETQYF. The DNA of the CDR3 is TGCGCCAGCAGCCAAGCGGGACAGCAAGAGACCCAGTACTTC.

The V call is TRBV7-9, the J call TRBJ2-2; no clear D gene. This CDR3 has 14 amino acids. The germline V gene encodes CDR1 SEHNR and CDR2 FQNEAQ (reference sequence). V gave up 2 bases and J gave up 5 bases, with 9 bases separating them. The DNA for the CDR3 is TGTGCCAGCAGCTTACGAGAAGGAACCGGGGAGCTGTTTTTT. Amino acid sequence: CASSLREGTGELFF.

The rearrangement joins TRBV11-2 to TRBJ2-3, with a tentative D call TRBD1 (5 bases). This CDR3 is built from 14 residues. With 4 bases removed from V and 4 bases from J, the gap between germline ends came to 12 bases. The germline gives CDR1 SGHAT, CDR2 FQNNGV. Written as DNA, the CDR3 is TGTGCCAGCAGCTACAACACAGGCGCAGATACGCAGTATTTT. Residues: CASSYNTGADTQYF. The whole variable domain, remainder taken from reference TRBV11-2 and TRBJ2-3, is EAGVAQSPRYKIIEKRQSVAFWCNPISGHATLYWYQQILGQGPKLLIQFQNNGVVDDSQLPKDRFSAERLKGVDSTLKIQPAKLEDSAVYLCASSYNTGADTQYFGPGTRLTVL.

This chain's CDR3 is CSVIQGRDQPQHF. CDR3 nucleotide sequence: TGCAGCGTTATACAAGGGAGGGATCAGCCCCAGCATTTT. V is TRBV29-1 and J is TRBJ1-5; no firm D call. V lost 5 bases and J lost 5, with 13 bases in between. This CDR3 spans 13 amino acids. Germline assignment: CDR1 SQVTM and CDR2 ANQGSEA.

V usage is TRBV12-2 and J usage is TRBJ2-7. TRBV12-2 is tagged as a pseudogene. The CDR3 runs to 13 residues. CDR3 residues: CASRSDRSGEQYF. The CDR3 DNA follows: TGTGCAAGTCGCTCGGACCGGTCAGGCGAGCAGTACTTC.

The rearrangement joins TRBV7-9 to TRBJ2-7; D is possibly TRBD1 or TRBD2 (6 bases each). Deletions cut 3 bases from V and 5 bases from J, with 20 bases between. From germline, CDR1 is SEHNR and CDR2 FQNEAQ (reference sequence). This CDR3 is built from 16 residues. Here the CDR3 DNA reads TGTGCCAGCAGCTTGGGGGTGGGGGCGGGGTCCAACGAGCAGTACTTC. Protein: CASSLGVGAGSNEQYF.

CDR3 amino acids: CASSSHGEGTDTQYF. DNA for the CDR3: TGTGCCAGCAGCTCGCATGGGGAGGGGACAGATACGCAGTATTTT. V is TRBV14 and J is TRBJ2-3, with 7 nucleotides matching TRBD2. This CDR3 is 15 amino acids long. The germline V gene has CDR1 SGHDN and CDR2 FVKESK. Trimming took 5 bases from V and 3 from J; bases not matched to a gene: 8.

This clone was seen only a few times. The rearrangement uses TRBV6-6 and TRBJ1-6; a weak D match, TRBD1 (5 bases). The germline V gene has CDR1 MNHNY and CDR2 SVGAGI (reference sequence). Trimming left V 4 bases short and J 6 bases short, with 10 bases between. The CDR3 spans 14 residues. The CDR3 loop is CASSWDGGNSPLHF. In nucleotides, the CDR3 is TGTGCCAGCAGTTGGGACGGAGGTAATTCACCCCTCCACTTT.

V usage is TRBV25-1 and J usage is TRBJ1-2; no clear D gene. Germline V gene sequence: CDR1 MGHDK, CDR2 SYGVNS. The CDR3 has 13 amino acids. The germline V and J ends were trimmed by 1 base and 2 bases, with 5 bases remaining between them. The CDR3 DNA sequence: TGTGCCAGCAGTGAATTGAGGAACTATGGCTACACCTTC. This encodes CASSELRNYGYTF.

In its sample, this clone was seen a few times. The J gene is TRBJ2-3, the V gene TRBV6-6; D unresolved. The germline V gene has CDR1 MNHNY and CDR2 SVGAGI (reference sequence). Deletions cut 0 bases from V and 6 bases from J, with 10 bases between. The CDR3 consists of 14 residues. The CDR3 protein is CASSYSNPLDTQYF. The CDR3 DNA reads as TGTGCCAGCAGTTACTCGAACCCGTTGGATACGCAGTATTTT.

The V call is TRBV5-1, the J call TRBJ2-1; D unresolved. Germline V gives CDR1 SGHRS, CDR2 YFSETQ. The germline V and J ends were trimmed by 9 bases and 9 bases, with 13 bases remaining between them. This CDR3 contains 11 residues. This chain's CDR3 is CATTQRTEQFF. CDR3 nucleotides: TGCGCCACCACCCAAAGGACTGAGCAGTTCTTC. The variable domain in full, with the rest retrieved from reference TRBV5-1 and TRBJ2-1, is KAGVTQTPRYLIKTRGQQVTLSCSPISGHRSVSWYQQTPGQGLQFLFEYFSETQRNKGNFPGRFSGRQFSNSRSEMNVSTLELGDSALYLCATTQRTEQFFGPGTRLTVL.

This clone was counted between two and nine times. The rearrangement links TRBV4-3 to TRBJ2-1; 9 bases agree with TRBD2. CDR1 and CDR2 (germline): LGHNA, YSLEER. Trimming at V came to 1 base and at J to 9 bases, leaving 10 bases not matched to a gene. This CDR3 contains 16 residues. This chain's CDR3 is CASSQGLAGALIEQFF. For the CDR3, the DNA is TGCGCCAGCAGCCAAGGGTTAGCGGGGGCGTTGATTGAGCAGTTCTTC.

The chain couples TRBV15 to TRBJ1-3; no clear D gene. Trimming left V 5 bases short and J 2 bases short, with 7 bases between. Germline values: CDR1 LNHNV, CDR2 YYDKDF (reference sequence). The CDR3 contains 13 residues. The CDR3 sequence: CATSRDTGNTIYF. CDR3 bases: TGTGCCACCAGCCGGGATACTGGAAACACCATATATTTT.

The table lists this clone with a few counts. The CDR3 is CASSQDGFSSDSWNEKLFF. The CDR3 DNA sequence: TGCGCCAGCAGCCAAGATGGGTTCAGTTCGGACTCATGGAATGAAAAACTGTTTTTT. The chain combines TRBV4-3 with TRBJ1-4; D uncertain. The CDR3 is 19 residues long. V was trimmed by 0 bases and J by 5 bases, leaving 22 bases between them. From germline, CDR1 is LGHNA and CDR2 YSLEER.

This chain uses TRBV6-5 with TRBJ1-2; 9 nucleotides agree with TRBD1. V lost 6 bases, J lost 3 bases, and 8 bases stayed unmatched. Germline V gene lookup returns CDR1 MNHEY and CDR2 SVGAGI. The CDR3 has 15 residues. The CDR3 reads CASRADRGVDYGYTF. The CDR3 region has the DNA TGTGCCAGCAGGGCGGACAGGGGAGTAGACTATGGCTACACCTTC.

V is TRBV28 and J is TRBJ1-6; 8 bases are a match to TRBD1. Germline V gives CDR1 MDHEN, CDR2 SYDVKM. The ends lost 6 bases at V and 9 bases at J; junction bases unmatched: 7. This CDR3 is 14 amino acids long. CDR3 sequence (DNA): TGTGCCAGCAGCGGACAGGGTGGGCCTTCACCCCTCCACTTT. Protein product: CASSGQGGPSPLHF.

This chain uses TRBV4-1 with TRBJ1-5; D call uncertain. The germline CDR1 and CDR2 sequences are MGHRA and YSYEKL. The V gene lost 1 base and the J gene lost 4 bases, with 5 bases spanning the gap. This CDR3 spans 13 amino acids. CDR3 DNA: TGCGCCAGCAGCCAAGGGAATAATCAGCCCCAGCATTTT. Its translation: CASSQGNNQPQHF.

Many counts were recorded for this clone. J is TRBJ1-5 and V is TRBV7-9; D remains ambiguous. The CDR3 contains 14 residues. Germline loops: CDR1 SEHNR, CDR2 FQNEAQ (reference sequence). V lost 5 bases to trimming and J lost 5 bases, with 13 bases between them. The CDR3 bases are TGTGCCAGCAGCCTCGACATGCGGGATCAGCCCCAGCATTTT. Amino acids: CASSLDMRDQPQHF.

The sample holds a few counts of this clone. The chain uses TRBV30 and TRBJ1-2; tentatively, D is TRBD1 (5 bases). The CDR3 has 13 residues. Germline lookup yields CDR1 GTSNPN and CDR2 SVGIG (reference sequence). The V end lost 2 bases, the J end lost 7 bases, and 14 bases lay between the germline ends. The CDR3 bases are TGTGCCTGGAGTTTCCAGGGTGTAGGTGGCTACACCTTC. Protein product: CAWSFQGVGGYTF.

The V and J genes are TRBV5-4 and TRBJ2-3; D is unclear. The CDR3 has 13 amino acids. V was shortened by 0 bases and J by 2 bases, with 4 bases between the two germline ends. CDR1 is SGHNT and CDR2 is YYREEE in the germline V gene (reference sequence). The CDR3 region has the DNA TGTGCCAGCAGCTTGGAGGCCACAGATACGCAGTATTTT. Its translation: CASSLEATDTQYF.

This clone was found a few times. For the CDR3, the DNA is TGTGCCAGCAGCTTAGCGGGCTTCAGTCCCACAGATACGCAGTATTTT. Translation: CASSLAGFSPTDTQYF. This chain joins TRBV7-2 and TRBJ2-3; D ambiguous. CDR1 and CDR2 (germline): SGHTA, FQGNSA. The CDR3 loop spans 16 amino acids. V lost 0 bases and J lost 2, with 12 bases in between.

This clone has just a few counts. CDR3 sequence: CAISESKGGVGEQYF. The CDR3 DNA reads as TGTGCCATCAGTGAGTCGAAGGGAGGAGTGGGCGAGCAGTACTTC. The J gene is TRBJ2-7, the V gene TRBV10-3, with a possible D match to TRBD2 (6 bases). The V gene lost 0 bases and the J gene lost 6 bases, with 15 bases spanning the gap. CDR1 and CDR2 (germline): ENHRY, SYGVKD. The CDR3 is 15 residues long.

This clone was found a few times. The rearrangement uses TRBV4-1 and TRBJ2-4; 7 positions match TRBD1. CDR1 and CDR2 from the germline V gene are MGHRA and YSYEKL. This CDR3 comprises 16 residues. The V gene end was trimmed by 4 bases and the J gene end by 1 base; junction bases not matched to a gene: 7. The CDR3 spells CASSPGGESAKNIQYF. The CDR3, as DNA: TGCGCCAGCAGCCCAGGGGGAGAATCGGCCAAAAACATTCAGTACTTC.

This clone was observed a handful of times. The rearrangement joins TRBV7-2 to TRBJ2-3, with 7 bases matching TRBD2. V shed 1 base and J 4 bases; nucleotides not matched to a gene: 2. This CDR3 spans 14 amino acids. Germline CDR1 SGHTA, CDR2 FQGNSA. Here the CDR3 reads CASSLGLAADTQYF. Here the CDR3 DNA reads TGTGCCAGCAGCTTAGGGCTAGCGGCAGATACGCAGTATTTT.

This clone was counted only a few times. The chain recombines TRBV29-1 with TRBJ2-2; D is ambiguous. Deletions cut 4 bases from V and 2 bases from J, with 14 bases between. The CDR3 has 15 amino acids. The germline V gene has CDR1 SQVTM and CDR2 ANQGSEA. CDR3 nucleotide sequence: TGCAGCGTTGTCGGCAGCGAACTTAACACCGGGGAGCTGTTTTTT. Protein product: CSVVGSELNTGELFF.

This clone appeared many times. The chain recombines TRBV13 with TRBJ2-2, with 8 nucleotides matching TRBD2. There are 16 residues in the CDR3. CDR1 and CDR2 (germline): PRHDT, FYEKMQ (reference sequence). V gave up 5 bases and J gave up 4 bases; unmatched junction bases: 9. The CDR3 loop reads CASSAQGLAGTGELFF. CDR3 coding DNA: TGTGCCAGCAGCGCCCAAGGACTAGCTGGCACCGGGGAGCTGTTTTTT.

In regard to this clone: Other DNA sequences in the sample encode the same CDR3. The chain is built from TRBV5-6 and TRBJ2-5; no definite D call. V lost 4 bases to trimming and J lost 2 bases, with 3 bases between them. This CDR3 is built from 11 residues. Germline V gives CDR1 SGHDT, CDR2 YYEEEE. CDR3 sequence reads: CASSLQETQYF. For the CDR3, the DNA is TGTGCCAGCAGCCTGCAAGAGACCCAGTACTTC.